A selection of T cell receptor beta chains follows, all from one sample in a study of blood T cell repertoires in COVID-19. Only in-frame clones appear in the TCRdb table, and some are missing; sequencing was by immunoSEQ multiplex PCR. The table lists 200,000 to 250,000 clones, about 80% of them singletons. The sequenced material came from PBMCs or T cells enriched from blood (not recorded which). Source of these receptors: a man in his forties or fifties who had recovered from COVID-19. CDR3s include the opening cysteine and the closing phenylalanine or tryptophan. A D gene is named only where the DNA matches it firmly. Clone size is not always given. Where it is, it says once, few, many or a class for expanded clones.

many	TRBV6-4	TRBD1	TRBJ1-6	TGTGCCAGCAGTGCACAGGGGGATTCACCCCTCCACTTT	CASSAQGDSPLHF
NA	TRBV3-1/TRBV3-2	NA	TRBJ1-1	TGTGCCAGCAGCCAACCCAACAGGGACACTGAAGCTTTCTTT	CASSQPNRDTEAFF
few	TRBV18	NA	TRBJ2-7	TGTGCCAGCTCACCTAAGACAAACAAGTACGAGCAGTACTTC	CASSPKTNKYEQYF
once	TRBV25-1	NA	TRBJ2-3	TGTGCCAGCGTCCCTCAGACAGGAAGCACAGATACGCAGTATTTT	CASVPQTGSTDTQYF
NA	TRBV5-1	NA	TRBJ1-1	TGCGCCAGCAGCTTGTGGCAGGGAAGGGGTGAAGCTTTCTTT	CASSLWQGRGEAFF
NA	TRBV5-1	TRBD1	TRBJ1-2	TGCGCCAGCAGCTATTCGACAGGGCCCTTAAACTATGGCTACACCTTC	CASSYSTGPLNYGYTF
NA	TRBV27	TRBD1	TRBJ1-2	TGTGCCAGCAGTTTAATAACAGGGGGCGACTATGGCTACACCTTC	CASSLITGGDYGYTF
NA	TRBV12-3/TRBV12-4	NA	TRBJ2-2	TGTGCCAGCACGGGACAAACCACCGGGGAGCTGTTTTTT	CASTGQTTGELFF
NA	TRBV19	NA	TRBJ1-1	TGTGCCCGCAGGGTTTTCACTGAAGCTTTCTTT	CARRVFTEAFF
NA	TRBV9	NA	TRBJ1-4	TGTGCCAGCAGCGTAGATGGTCGGTTGTCTAATGAAAAACTGTTTTTT	CASSVDGRLSNEKLFF
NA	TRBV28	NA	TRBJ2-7	TGTGCCAGCAGTTTTTTTGAGACATCCTTCTACGAGCAGTACTTC	CASSFFETSFYEQYF
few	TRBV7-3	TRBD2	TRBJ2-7	TGTGCCAGCAGCAGTCGAGCGGGAGGGGCCTACGAGCAGTACTTC	CASSSRAGGAYEQYF
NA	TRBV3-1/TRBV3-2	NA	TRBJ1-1	TGTGCCAGCAGCCAAAATCAGGAAACTGAAGCTTTCTTT	CASSQNQETEAFF
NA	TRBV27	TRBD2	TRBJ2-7	TGTGCCAGCAGTTTCGGGACTAGCGGGAGGAGGGACGAGCAGTACTTC	CASSFGTSGRRDEQYF
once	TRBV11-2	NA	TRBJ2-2	TGTGCCAGCAGCTCCTTAAGGGGTGCCGGGGAGCTGTTTTTT	CASSSLRGAGELFF
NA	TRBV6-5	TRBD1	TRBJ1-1	TGTGCCAGCAAACAGGGGGCTGACACTGAAGCTTTCTTT	CASKQGADTEAFF